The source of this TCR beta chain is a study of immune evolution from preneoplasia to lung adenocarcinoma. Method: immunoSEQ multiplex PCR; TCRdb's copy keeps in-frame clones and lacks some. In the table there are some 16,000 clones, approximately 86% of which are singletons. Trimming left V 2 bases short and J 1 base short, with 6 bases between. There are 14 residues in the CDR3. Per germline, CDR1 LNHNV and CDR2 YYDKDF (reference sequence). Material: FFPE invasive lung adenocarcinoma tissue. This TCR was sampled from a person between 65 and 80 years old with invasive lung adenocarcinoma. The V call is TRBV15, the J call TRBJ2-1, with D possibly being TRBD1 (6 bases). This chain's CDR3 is CATSRQGSYNEQFF. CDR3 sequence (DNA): TGTGCCACCAGCAGACAGGGGTCCTACAATGAGCAGTTCTTC.